Sequencing of this T cell receptor beta chain was carried out in a study of T cells after yellow fever vaccination. The CDR3 is made up of 11 amino acids. V lost 6 bases to trimming and J lost 7 bases, with 12 bases between them. Germline assignment: CDR1 DFQATT and CDR2 SNEGSKA (reference sequence). TCRdb re-called the 5' RACE reads through MiXCR, storing one row per CDR3 protein. The sample records some 350,000 distinct CDR3 sequences, 8.7% being singletons. This material consisted of PBMCs, taken on the day of the first yellow fever vaccination. The receptor's source is a man between 18 and 35 years old who received the YFV17D yellow fever vaccine. The chain has TRBV20-1 and TRBJ1-1, with D possibly matching TRBD1 (5 bases). In DNA form, the CDR3 reads TGCAGTGCCGGAAGGGGCGTTGAAGCTTTCTTT. Protein product: CSAGRGVEAFF.